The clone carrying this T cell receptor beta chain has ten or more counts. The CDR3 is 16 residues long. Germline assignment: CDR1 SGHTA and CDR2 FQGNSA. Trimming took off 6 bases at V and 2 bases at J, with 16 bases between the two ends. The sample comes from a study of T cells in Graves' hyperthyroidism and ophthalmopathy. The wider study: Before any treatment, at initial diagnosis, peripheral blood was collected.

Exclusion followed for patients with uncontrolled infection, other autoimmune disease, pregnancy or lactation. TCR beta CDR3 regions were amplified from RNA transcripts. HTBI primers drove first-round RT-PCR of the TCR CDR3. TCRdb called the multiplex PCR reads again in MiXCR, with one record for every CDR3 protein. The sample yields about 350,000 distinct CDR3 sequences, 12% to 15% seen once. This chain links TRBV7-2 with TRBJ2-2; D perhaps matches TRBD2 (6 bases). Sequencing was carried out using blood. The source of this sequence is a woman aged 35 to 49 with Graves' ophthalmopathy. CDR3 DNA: TGTGCCAGCAGACCCCCGGGACTTAGAAACACCGGGGAGCTGTTTTTT. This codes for CASRPPGLRNTGELFF.